The T cell receptor (beta chain) under discussion was sequenced for a study of CXCR3-negative and CXCR3-positive naive CD8 T cells. Study observations and caveats: Naive CXCR3-positive cells had TRB CDR3s more hydrophobic than those of CXCR3-negative naive cells.

Germline assignment: CDR1 MNHEY and CDR2 SVGAGI. CDR3 length: 15 amino acids. Comments on this clonotype: What it binds is unknown.

UMI-tagged TRB cDNA libraries were built via 5' RACE. Reanalyzing the 5' RACE reads, TCRdb keeps one entry per CDR3 protein, without DNA. This table lists some 68,000 distinct CDR3 sequences. The chain couples TRBV6-5 to TRBJ1-5; TCRdb indicates TRBD1, and absent DNA this call remains unverified. Sequencing was carried out using naive CXCR3+ CD8+ T cells from blood. Subset in this sample: CD45RO-CCR7+CD27+CD95- naive CD8+ T cells expressing CXCR3 (TNR3+). The clonotype comes from a human donor in good health. Some clones in this sample may be carry-over from other donors' samples. This CDR3 reads CASSTTGGYNQPQHF.